These T cell receptor beta chains were read from a single sample in a study of preoperative IRX-2 immunotherapy in early breast cancer. Using immunoSEQ multiplex PCR, the repertoire was profiled, and TCRdb retains in-frame clones only, with some absent. The table includes around 11,000 clones, roughly 76% detected once. The material was lymph node tissue, obtained before IRX-2 immunotherapy. The receptors stem from a human donor with breast cancer. CDR3s include the opening cysteine and the closing phenylalanine or tryptophan. The D gene is left open where the match is weak. Clone size is given for some rows only: seen once, a few or many times, or a class if the clone is expanded.

J gene | V gene | clone size | D gene | CDR3 DNA | CDR3 protein
TRBJ1-3 | TRBV12-5 | NA | NA | TGTGCCAGCGGGGCCGAGAGCTCTGGAAACACCATATATTTT | CASGAESSGNTIYF
TRBJ1-1 | TRBV19 | NA | NA | TGTGCCAGTACCCAACCGACGGTTCCTGAAGCTTTCTTT | CASTQPTVPEAFF
TRBJ2-2 | TRBV6-8 | NA | NA | TGTGCCAGCAGCCTACGGAAGCGTTACAACGGGGAGCTGTTTTTT | CASSLRKRYNGELFF
TRBJ2-1 | TRBV5-1 | NA | TRBD2 | TGCGCCAGCAGCTGGGGGCGGGAGGGCAATGAGCAGTTCTTC | CASSWGREGNEQFF
TRBJ1-1 | TRBV5-1 | NA | TRBD1 | TGCGCCAGCAGCGCCGCAGGGGGGAACACTGAAGCTTTCTTT | CASSAAGGNTEAFF
TRBJ2-6 | TRBV11-3 | NA | NA | TGTGCCAGCAGCTTGGTGGGGCTCTCTGGGGCCAACGTCCTGACTTTC | CASSLVGLSGANVLTF
TRBJ2-7 | TRBV11-3 | NA | TRBD1 | TGTGCCAGCAGCTTGCACCCCGGGACAGGGCTCTCCTACGAGCAGTACTTC | CASSLHPGTGLSYEQYF
TRBJ2-7 | TRBV5-1 | NA | NA | TGCGCCAGCAGGGTAACTAGCACGAGCTCCTACGAGCAGTACTTC | CASRVTSTSSYEQYF
TRBJ1-4 | TRBV15 | few | TRBD1 | TGTGCCACCAGCAGCCGGGACAGGGTTACTGAAAAACTGTTTTTT | CATSSRDRVTEKLFF
TRBJ1-5 | TRBV11-3 | NA | NA | TGTGCCAGCAGCCCAGAAGAGGGACATTTGGGGAGCAATCAGCCCCAGCATTTT | CASSPEEGHLGSNQPQHF
TRBJ1-5 | TRBV19 | NA | NA | TGTGCCAGTAGCGGTAACAGGGAGAAAGGGCCTCAGCCCCAGCATTTT | CASSGNREKGPQPQHF
TRBJ2-1 | TRBV11-1 | NA | NA | TGTGCCAGCTCCCTGGACGGCGGGACCTACAATGAGCAGTTCTTC | CASSLDGGTYNEQFF
TRBJ2-7 | TRBV6-8 | NA | TRBD2 | TGTGCCAGCAGACAATATCCGGGACTAGCGGGAGTCTACGAGCAGTACTTC | CASRQYPGLAGVYEQYF
TRBJ2-1 | TRBV6-8 | NA | NA | TGTGCCAGCAGTTTCCCCGGGACGGATAATGAGCAGTTCTTC | CASSFPGTDNEQFF
TRBJ1-1 | TRBV11-3 | few | NA | TGTGCCAGCAGCTTAACAGGGCGGGAGACTGAAGCTTTCTTT | CASSLTGRETEAFF
TRBJ1-1 | TRBV11-3 | NA | NA | TGTGCCAGCAGCTCCGGCCTCAGGGGTTCGGACACTGAAGCTTTCTTT | CASSSGLRGSDTEAFF
TRBJ1-4 | TRBV6-8 | NA | NA | TGTGCCAGCAGTTACTCCGGGGGGGGCGAAAAACTGTTTTTT | CASSYSGGGEKLFF
TRBJ1-4 | TRBV11-3 | once | TRBD1 | TGTGCCAGCAGCTTAGGAACGAGACAGGGGGATGAAAAACTGTTTTTT | CASSLGTRQGDEKLFF
TRBJ2-6 | TRBV19 | few | TRBD1 | TGTGCCAGTAGTTCGACAGGGACCGGGGCCAACGTCCTGACTTTC | CASSSTGTGANVLTF
TRBJ2-7 | TRBV28 | NA | NA | TGTGCCAGCAGCCACGATTTGCGGGGCTCCTACGAGCAGTACTTC | CASSHDLRGSYEQYF
TRBJ1-1 | TRBV6-8 | NA | NA | TGTGCCAGCAGTTACTCGAGAGTGACACTGAACACTGAAGCTTTCTTT | CASSYSRVTLNTEAFF
TRBJ2-2 | TRBV23-1 | NA | TRBD2 | TGCGCCAGCAGCCAGGCCAGCGGGAGGGGGGAGCTGTTTTTT | CASSQASGRGELFF
TRBJ2-7 | TRBV19 | NA | NA | TGTGCCAGTAGTACCTCTGTACCCTACGAGCAGTACTTC | CASSTSVPYEQYF
TRBJ2-3 | TRBV15 | once | TRBD1 | TGTGCCACCAGCAACCCGGAAGGGACAGGGCTCACAGATACGCAGTATTTT | CATSNPEGTGLTDTQYF
TRBJ1-1 | TRBV19 | NA | TRBD1 | TGTGCCAGTAGTGCCGGACAGGTTAGGAACACTGAAGCTTTCTTT | CASSAGQVRNTEAFF
TRBJ2-7 | TRBV6-8 | NA | NA | TGTGCCAGCAGATCGGGGACCTCCTACGAGCAGTACTTC | CASRSGTSYEQYF
TRBJ1-1 | TRBV6-4 | NA | TRBD1 | TGTGCCAGCAGTCCGCTCAGGGGGAGGGGCACTGAAGCTTTCTTT | CASSPLRGRGTEAFF
TRBJ1-1 | TRBV19 | NA | NA | TGTGCCAGCGCCGGGACCCCCACCGAAGCTTTCTTT | CASAGTPTEAFF
TRBJ1-2 | TRBV28 | NA | NA | TGTGCCAGCATGGAGGGGGGCTATGGCTACACCTTC | CASMEGGYGYTF